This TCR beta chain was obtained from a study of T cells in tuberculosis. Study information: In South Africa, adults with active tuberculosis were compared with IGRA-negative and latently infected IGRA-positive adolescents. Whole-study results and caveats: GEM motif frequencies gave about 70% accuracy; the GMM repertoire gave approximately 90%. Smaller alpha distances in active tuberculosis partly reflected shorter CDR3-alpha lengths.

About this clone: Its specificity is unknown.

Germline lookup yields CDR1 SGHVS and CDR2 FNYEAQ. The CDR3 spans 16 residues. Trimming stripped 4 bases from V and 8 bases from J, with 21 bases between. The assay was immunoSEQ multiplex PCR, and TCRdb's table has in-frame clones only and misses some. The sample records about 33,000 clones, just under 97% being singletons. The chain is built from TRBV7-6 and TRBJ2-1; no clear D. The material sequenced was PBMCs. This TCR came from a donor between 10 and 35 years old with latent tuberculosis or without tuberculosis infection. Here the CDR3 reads CASSSPGRIHAHEQFF. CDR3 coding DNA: TGTGCCAGCAGCTCCCCTGGGCGAATTCATGCTCATGAGCAGTTCTTC.